What follows is one T cell receptor (beta chain) and its context. Its antigen is unidentified. This sample is part of a study of T cell responses to AZD1222 COVID-19 vaccine. Findings of the study overall: Donors were mostly white British, more females; clonal diversity possibly underestimated.

CDR1 and CDR2 from the germline V gene are GTSNPN and SVGIG (reference sequence). The V end was cut by 2 bases, the J end by 0 bases, with 10 bases between. The CDR3 length is 15 residues. TCRdb's table, derived via immunoSEQ multiplex PCR, lists solely in-frame clones and lacks some. The sample holds 75,000 to 95,000 clones; 70% to 90% are singletons and the top ten take 9% to 10%. This TCR derives from an adult who received the MenACWY meningococcal vaccine as a control. Sequenced material: peripheral blood, taken 28 days after the second dose of the MenACWY control vaccine. This chain joins TRBV30 and TRBJ1-4; a weak D match, TRBD1 (6 bases). The CDR3 region is CAWSHRQATNEKLFF. In DNA form, the CDR3 reads TGTGCCTGGAGTCATCGACAGGCAACTAATGAAAAACTGTTTTTT.